This note documents a single T cell receptor (beta chain) sequence. TCR beta CDR3 sequences were amplified from RNA transcripts. With the HTBI primer set, the TCR CDR3 went through a first round of RT-PCR. TCRdb processed the multiplex PCR reads anew with MiXCR; each CDR3 protein has one entry. The sample has roughly 840,000 distinct CDR3 sequences, more than 30% seen once. This entry comes from a study of T cells in Graves' hyperthyroidism and ophthalmopathy. No ophthalmopathy progression within 18 months constituted stable Graves' hyperthyroidism. Clinical symptoms, serum thyroxine, TRAb, thyroid ultrasound and orbital computed tomography informed diagnoses. The TCR comes from a man aged 18 to 29 with Graves' hyperthyroidism. Sequenced: blood.

Here the CDR3 DNA reads TGCGCCAGCAGCTTCGGACTAGCGGGGGCCTCCACCGGGGAGCTGTTTTTT. Its protein product is CASSFGLAGASTGELFF. The chain recombines TRBV5-1 with TRBJ2-2, with 13 bases lining up with TRBD2. Germline assignment: CDR1 SGHRS and CDR2 YFSETQ. This CDR3 is built from 17 residues. V lost 2 bases to trimming and J lost 4 bases; unmatched junction nucleotides: 5. The variable domain in full, completed from reference TRBV5-1 and TRBJ2-2, reads KAGVTQTPRYLIKTRGQQVTLSCSPISGHRSVSWYQQTPGQGLQFLFEYFSETQRNKGNFPGRFSGRQFSNSRSEMNVSTLELGDSALYLCASSFGLAGASTGELFFGEGSRLTVL.